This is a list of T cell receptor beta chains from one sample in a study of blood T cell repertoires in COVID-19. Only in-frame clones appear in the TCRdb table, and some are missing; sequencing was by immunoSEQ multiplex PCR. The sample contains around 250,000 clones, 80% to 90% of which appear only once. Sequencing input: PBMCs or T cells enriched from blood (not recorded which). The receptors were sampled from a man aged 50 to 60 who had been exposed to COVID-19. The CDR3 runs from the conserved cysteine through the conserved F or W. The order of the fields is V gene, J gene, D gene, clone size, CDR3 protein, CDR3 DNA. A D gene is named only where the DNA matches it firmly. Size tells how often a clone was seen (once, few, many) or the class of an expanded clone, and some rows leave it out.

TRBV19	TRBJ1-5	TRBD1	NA	CASSNPQGASGNQPQHF	TGTGCCAGTAGTAACCCTCAGGGGGCTTCGGGCAATCAGCCCCAGCATTTT
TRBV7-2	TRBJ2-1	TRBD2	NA	CASSLGLAGNNEQFF	TGTGCCAGCAGCTTGGGGCTAGCGGGGAACAATGAGCAGTTCTTC
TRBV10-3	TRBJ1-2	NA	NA	CAISERELTVAYGYTF	TGTGCCATCAGTGAGCGTGAATTGACAGTGGCCTATGGCTACACCTTC
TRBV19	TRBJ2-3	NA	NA	CASSILVSDTQYF	TGTGCCAGTAGTATTTTAGTTTCGGATACGCAGTATTTT
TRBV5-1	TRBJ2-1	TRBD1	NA	CASSAGQGSNEQFF	TGCGCCAGCAGCGCGGGACAGGGGAGCAATGAGCAGTTCTTC
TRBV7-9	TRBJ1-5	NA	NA	CASSLVGNQPQHF	TGTGCCAGCAGCTTAGTAGGCAATCAGCCCCAGCATTTT
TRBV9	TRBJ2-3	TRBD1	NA	CASSVGPGQGGDTQYF	TGTGCCAGCAGCGTAGGCCCGGGACAGGGCGGAGATACGCAGTATTTT
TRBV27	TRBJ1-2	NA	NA	CASSLRAANYGYTF	TGTGCCAGCAGTCTCAGGGCAGCTAACTATGGCTACACCTTC
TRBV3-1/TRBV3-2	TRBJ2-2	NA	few	CASSQGAPGVGGELFF	TGTGCCAGCAGCCAAGGGGCTCCAGGGGTTGGCGGGGAGCTGTTTTTT
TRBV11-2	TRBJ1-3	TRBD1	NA	CASSLGQEGKSGNTIYF	TGTGCCAGCAGCCTCGGACAGGAGGGAAAATCTGGAAACACCATATATTTT
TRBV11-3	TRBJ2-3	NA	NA	CASSLAFLGAAYTDTQYF	TGTGCCAGCAGCTTAGCCTTTTTAGGGGCGGCTTACACAGATACGCAGTATTTT
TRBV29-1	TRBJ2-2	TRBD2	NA	CSVTVFGAGGPVGELFF	TGCAGCGTTACGGTCTTCGGGGCGGGAGGGCCCGTCGGGGAGCTGTTTTTT
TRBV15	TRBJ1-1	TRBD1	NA	CATSRTDREAFF	TGTGCCACCAGCAGAACGGACAGGGAAGCTTTCTTT
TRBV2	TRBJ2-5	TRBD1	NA	CASRSDGTGYETQYF	TGTGCCAGCAGATCCGATGGGACAGGGTATGAGACCCAGTACTTC
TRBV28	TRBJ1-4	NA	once	CASSSQGRASGEKLFF	TGTGCCAGCAGTTCACAGGGAAGAGCGTCTGGGGAAAAACTGTTTTTT
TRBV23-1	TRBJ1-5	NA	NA	CASSQATGQGVQPQHF	TGCGCCAGCAGTCAGGCAACGGGACAAGGGGTACAGCCCCAGCATTTT
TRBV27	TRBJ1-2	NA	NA	CASSFGGNSVGYTF	TGTGCCAGCAGTTTTGGCGGGAATTCAGTTGGCTACACCTTC
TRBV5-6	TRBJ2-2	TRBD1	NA	CASSPGQGAIGELFF	TGTGCCAGCAGCCCCGGACAGGGGGCGATCGGGGAGCTGTTTTTT
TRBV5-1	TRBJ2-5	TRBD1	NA	CASSARGPSQETQYF	TGCGCCAGCAGCGCCAGGGGGCCATCCCAAGAGACCCAGTACTTC
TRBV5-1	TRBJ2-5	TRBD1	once	CASSFGQGRFQETQYF	TGCGCCAGCAGCTTTGGACAGGGGCGTTTCCAAGAGACCCAGTACTTC
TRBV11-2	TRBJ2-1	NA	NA	CASSSPGSIRHDEQFF	TGTGCCAGCAGCTCCCCGGGTTCCATAAGGCACGATGAGCAGTTCTTC
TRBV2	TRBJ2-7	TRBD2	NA	CASIPERGGTYEQYF	TGTGCCAGCATCCCGGAGAGGGGAGGGACCTACGAGCAGTACTTC
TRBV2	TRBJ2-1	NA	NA	CASSEAVRSYNEQFF	TGTGCCAGCAGTGAAGCCGTTCGCTCCTACAATGAGCAGTTCTTC
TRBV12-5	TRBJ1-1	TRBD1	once	CASGLQGAFYPTEAFF	TGTGCTAGTGGTTTGCAGGGGGCGTTTTATCCGACTGAAGCTTTCTTT
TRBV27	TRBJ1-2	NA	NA	CASSFGQHYGYTF	TGTGCCAGCAGTTTTGGGCAGCATTATGGCTACACCTTC
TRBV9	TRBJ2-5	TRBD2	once	CASSVSGGEETQYF	TGTGCCAGCTCCGTCTCTGGGGGGGAGGAGACCCAGTACTTC
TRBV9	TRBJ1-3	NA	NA	CASSVDPNSGNTIYF	TGTGCCAGCAGCGTAGATCCAAACTCTGGAAACACCATATATTTT
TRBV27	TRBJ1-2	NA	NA	CASSLSLTHVANYGYTF	TGTGCCAGCAGTTTATCGCTTACTCACGTGGCTAACTATGGCTACACCTTC
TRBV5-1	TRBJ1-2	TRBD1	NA	CASSPGQLNYGYTF	TGCGCCAGCAGCCCGGGACAGCTAAACTATGGCTACACCTTC
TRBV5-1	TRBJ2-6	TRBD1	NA	CASSGRTGHSGANVLTF	TGCGCCAGCAGCGGAAGGACAGGACACTCTGGGGCCAACGTCCTGACTTTC
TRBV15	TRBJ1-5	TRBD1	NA	CATGEGARGNQPQHF	TGTGCCACCGGAGAGGGGGCAAGAGGAAATCAGCCCCAGCATTTT
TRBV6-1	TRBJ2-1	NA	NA	CASSEFPSSDEQFF	TGTGCCAGCAGTGAATTCCCCTCGAGTGATGAGCAGTTCTTC
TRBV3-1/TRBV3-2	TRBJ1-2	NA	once	CASSQVRIGLGANYGYTF	TGTGCCAGCAGCCAAGTTCGGATCGGGTTGGGAGCTAACTATGGCTACACCTTC
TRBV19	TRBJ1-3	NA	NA	CASSPGGGAGNTIYF	TGTGCCAGTAGTCCCGGGGGGGGAGCCGGAAACACCATATATTTT
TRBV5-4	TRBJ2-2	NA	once	CASSPRGTGELFF	TGTGCCAGCAGCCCCCGGGGGACCGGGGAGCTGTTTTTT
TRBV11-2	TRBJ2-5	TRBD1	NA	CASSLGAGGTGQETQYF	TGTGCCAGCAGCTTAGGGGCAGGGGGAACTGGGCAAGAGACCCAGTACTTC
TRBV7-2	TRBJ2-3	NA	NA	CASSSKPTDTQYF	TGTGCCAGCAGCTCTAAGCCCACAGATACGCAGTATTTT
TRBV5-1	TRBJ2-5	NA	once	CASRHEQETQYF	TGCGCCAGCAGACACGAACAAGAGACCCAGTACTTC
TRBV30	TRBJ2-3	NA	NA	CAWRDRQAASTDTQYF	TGTGCCTGGAGGGACCGACAGGCCGCTAGCACAGATACGCAGTATTTT
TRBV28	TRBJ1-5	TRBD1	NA	CASSPQTGDDQPQHF	TGTGCCAGCAGTCCACAAACAGGGGACGATCAGCCCCAGCATTTT
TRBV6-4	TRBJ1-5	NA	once	CASSVQSNQPQHF	TGTGCCAGCAGTGTACAGAGCAATCAGCCCCAGCATTTT
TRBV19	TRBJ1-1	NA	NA	CASSATGFAEAFF	TGTGCCAGTAGTGCAACAGGGTTCGCTGAAGCTTTCTTT